This T cell receptor (beta chain) was recovered during a study of blood T cell repertoires in COVID-19. Looking at the study overall: Sample material is recorded as cDNA or gDNA derived from T cells, B-cell-depleted T cells, or PBMCs.

Original processing methods: Reference gene primer amplification yielded estimated nucleated cell counts. Clones were sequenced by immunoSEQ multiplex PCR, and TCRdb holds only the in-frame ones, with some missing. That table supplies the V and J calls and clone size; D and trimming were determined from the DNA. The sample consists of approximately 140,000 clones, about nine tenths of them appearing once. The CDR3 totals 13 residues. Trimming pared 6 bases from V and 6 bases from J, leaving 12 bases between. The sample holds a few counts of this clone. The V gene is TRBV12-3 or TRBV12-4, the J gene TRBJ1-5; D perhaps matches TRBD1 (6 bases). What was sequenced was peripheral blood. This clonotype was obtained from a woman aged 55-70 years with active or convalescent COVID-19. The CDR3 is CASSQQGLQPQHF. The CDR3 DNA follows: TGTGCCAGCAGCCAGCAGGGGCTTCAGCCCCAGCATTTT.